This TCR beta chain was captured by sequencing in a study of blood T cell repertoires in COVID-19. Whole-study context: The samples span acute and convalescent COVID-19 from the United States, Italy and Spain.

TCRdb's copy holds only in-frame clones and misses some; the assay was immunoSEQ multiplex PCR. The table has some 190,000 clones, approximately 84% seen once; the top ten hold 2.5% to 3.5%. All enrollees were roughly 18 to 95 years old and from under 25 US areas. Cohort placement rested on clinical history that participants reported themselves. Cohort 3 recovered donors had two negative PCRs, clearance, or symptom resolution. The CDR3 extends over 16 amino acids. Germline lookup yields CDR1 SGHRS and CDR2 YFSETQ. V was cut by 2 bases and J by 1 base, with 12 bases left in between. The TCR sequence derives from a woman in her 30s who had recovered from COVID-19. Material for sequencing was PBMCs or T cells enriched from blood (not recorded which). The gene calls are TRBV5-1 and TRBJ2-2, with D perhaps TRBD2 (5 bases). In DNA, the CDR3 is TGCGCCAGCAGCTTTTCACGCGGAGGGAACACCGGGGAGCTGTTTTTT. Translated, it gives CASSFSRGGNTGELFF.